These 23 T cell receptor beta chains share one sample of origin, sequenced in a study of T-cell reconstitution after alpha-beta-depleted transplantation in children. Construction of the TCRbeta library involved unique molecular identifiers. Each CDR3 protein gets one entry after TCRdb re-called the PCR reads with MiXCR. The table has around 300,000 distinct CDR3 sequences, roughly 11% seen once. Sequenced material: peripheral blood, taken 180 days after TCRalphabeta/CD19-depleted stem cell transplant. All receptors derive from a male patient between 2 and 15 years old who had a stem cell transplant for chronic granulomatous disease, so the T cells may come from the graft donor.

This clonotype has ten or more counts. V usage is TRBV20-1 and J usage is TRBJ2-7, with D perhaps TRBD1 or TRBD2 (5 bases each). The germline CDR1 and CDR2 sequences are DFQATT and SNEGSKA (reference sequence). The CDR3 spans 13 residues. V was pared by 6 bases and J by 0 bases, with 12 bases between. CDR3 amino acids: CSARPGRSYEQYF. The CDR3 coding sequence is TGCAGTGCAAGGCCGGGACGCTCCTACGAGCAGTACTTC.

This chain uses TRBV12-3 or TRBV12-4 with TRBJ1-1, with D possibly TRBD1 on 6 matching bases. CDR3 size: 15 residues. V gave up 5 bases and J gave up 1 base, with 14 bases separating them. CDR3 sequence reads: CASSNPGHPNTEAFF. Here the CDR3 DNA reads TGTGCCAGCAGTAACCCGGGACACCCGAACACTGAAGCTTTCTTT.

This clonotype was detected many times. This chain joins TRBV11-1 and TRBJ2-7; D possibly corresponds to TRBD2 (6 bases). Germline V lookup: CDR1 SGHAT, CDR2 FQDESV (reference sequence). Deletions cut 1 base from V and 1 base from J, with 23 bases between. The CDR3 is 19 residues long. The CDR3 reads CASSLEMLSGGSQSYEQYF. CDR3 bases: TGTGCCAGCAGCTTAGAGATGTTGAGTGGGGGGTCCCAGTCCTACGAGCAGTACTTC.

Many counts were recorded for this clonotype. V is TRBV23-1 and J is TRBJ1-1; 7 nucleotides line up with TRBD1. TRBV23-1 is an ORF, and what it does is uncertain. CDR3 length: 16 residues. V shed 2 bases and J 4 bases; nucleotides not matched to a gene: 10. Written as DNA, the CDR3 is TGCGCCAGCAGTCAAAATAACAGGGGTTTGGCCACTGAAGCTTTCTTT. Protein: CASSQNNRGLATEAFF.

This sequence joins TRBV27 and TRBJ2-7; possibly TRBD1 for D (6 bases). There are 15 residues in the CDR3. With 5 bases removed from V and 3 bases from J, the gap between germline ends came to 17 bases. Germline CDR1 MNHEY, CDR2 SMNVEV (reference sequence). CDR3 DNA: TGTGCCAGCAGTCCGACGACAGGAAAACTCTACGAGCAGTACTTC. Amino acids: CASSPTTGKLYEQYF.

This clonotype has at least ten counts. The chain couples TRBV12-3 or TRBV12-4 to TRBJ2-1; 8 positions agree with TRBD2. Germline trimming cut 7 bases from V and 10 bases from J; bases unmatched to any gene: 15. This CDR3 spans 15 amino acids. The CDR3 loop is CASTPHGRANGEQFF. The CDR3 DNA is TGTGCCAGCACCCCCCACGGGAGGGCCAATGGGGAGCAGTTCTTC.

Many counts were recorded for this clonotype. The CDR3 DNA is TGTGCCAGCAGTTGGGAGGGACAGAACTACAATGAGCAGTTCTTC. This encodes CASSWEGQNYNEQFF. This sequence joins TRBV7-2 and TRBJ2-1, with D perhaps TRBD1 or TRBD2 (7 bases each). Trimming left V 6 bases short and J 3 bases short, with 15 bases between. The CDR3 has 15 residues. Germline V gene sequence: CDR1 SGHTA, CDR2 FQGNSA.

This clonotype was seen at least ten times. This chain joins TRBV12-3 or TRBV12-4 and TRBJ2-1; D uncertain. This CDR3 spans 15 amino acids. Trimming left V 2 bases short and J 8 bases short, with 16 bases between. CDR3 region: CASSLTETRSYEQFF. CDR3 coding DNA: TGTGCCAGCAGTTTAACGGAGACACGGAGCTATGAGCAGTTCTTC.

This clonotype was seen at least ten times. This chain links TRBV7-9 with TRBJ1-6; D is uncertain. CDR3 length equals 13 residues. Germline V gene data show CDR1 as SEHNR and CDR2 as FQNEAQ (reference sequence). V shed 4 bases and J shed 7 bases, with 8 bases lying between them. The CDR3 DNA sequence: TGTGCCAGCAGCTCAATTATAAATTCACCCCTCCACTTT. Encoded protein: CASSSIINSPLHF.

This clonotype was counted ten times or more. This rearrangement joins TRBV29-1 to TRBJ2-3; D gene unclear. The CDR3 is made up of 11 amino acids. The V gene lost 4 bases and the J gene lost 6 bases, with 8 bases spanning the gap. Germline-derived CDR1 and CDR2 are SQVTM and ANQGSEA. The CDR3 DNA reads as TGCAGCGTTGGTGTGGGGGATACGCAGTATTTT. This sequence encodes CSVGVGDTQYF.

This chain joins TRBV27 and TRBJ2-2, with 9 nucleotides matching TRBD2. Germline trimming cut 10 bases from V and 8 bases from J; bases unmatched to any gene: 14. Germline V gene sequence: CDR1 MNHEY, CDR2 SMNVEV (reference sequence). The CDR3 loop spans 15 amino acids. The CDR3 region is CATLSAGGPRGELFF. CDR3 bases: TGTGCCACCCTCTCAGCGGGAGGTCCTAGAGGGGAGCTGTTTTTT.

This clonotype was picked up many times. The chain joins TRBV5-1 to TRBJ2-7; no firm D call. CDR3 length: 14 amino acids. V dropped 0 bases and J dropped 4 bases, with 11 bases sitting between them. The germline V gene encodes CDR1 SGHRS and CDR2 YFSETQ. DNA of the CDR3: TGCGCCAGCAGCTTGGCCAATCCACCTTACGAGCAGTACTTC. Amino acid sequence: CASSLANPPYEQYF. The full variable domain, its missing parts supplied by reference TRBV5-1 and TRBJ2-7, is KAGVTQTPRYLIKTRGQQVTLSCSPISGHRSVSWYQQTPGQGLQFLFEYFSETQRNKGNFPGRFSGRQFSNSRSEMNVSTLELGDSALYLCASSLANPPYEQYFGPGTRLTVT.

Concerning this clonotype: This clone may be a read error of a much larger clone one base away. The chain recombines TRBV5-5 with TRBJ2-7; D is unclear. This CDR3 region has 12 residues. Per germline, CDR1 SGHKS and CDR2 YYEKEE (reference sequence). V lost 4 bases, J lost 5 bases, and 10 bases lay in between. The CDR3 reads CASSMDLDEQYF. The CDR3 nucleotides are TGTGCCAGCAGCATGGATTTGGACGAGCAGTACTTC.

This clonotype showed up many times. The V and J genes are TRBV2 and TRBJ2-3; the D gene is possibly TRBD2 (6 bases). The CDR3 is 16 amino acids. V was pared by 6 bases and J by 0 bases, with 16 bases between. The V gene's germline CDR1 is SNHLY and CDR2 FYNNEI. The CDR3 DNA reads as TGTGCCAGCAGCCCCACGGAACTAGCTAGCACAGATACGCAGTATTTT. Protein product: CASSPTELASTDTQYF.

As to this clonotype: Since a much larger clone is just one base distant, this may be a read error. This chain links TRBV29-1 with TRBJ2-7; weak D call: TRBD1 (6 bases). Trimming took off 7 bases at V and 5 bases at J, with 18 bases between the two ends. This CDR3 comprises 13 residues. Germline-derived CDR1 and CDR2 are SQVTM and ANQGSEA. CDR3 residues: CSAYEGVKHEQYF. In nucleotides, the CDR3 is TGCAGCGCCTATGAGGGGGTCAAACACGAGCAGTACTTC.

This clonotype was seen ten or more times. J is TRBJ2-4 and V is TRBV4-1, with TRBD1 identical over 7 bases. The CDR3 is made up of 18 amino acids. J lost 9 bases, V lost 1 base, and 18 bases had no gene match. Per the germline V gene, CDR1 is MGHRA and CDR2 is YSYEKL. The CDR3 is CASSQGPRDRVSWSIQYF. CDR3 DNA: TGCGCCAGCAGCCAAGGACCTCGAGACAGGGTCAGTTGGAGCATTCAGTACTTC.

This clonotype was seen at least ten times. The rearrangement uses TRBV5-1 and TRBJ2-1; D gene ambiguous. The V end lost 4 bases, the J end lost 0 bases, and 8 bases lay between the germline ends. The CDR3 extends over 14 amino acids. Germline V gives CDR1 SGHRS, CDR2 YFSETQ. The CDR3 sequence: CASSVISSYNEQFF. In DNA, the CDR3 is TGCGCCAGCAGCGTAATTAGCTCCTACAATGAGCAGTTCTTC.

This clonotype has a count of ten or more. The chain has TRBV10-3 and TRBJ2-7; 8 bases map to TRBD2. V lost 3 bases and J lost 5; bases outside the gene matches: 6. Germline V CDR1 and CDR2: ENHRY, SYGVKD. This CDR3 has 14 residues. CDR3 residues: CAISEGGRSHEQYF. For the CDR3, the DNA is TGTGCCATCAGTGAAGGCGGGAGGTCCCACGAGCAGTACTTC.

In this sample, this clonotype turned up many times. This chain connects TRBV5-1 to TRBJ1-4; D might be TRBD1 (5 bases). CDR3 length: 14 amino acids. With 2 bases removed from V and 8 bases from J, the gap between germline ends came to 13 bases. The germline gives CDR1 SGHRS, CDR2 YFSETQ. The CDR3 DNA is TGCGCCAGCAGCTTTACAGGAGGGGCCGAAAAACTGTTTTTT. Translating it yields CASSFTGGAEKLFF.

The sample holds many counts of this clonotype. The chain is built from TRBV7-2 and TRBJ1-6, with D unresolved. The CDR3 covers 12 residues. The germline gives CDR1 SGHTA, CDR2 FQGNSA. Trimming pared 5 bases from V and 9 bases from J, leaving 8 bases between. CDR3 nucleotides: TGTGCCAGCAGCCCGACTGTTTCACCCCTCCACTTT. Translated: CASSPTVSPLHF.

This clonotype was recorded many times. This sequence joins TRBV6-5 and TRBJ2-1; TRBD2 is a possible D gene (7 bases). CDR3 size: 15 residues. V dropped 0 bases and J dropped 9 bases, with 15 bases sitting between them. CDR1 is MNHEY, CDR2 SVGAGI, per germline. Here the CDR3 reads CASSYSTGGPGEQFF. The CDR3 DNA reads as TGTGCCAGCAGTTACTCGACCGGGGGGCCCGGTGAGCAGTTCTTC.

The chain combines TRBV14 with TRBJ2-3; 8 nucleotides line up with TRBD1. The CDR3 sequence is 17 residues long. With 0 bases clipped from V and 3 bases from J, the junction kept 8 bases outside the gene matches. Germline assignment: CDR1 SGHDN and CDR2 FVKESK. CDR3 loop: CASSQDMGRGPTDTQYF. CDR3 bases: TGTGCCAGCAGCCAAGACATGGGCAGGGGGCCTACAGATACGCAGTATTTT.

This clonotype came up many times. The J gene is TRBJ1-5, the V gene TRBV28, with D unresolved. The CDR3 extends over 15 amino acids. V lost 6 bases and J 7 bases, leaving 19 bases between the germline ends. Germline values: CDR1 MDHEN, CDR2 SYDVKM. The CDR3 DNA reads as TGTGCCAGCAGCCTAGCCGAGGGTTTATGGCAGCCCCAGCATTTT. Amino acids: CASSLAEGLWQPQHF.